The 24 T cell receptor beta chains listed next were all sequenced from one sample in a study of tumor-infiltrating lymphocytes in primary liver carcinoma. Both blood RNA, taken from unsorted whole blood, and germline DNA were extracted. Constant-region priming of around 500 ng total RNA yielded TCR beta cDNA. Three-round nested multiplex PCR performed with slightly modified ARM-PCR produced the TCR beta libraries. The opening two PCR rounds, around 9 cycles each, paired TRBV1-TRBV30 forward primers with a C-beta reverse primer. TCRdb processed the multiplex PCR reads anew with MiXCR; each CDR3 protein has one entry. The data show approximately 330,000 distinct CDR3 sequences, about 65% seen once. Sequenced input: peripheral blood. The origin of the receptors is a man aged 40-49 years with primary liver carcinoma and hepatitis B virus infection.

As for this clonotype: Sequence at one end of the junction differs from germline and may be a read error. The genes are TRBV11-2 and TRBJ1-2; 7 positions agree with TRBD1. Germline V gene data show CDR1 as SGHAT and CDR2 as FQNNGV. CDR3 length: 15 amino acids. The CDR3 DNA reads TGTGCCAGCATCTTAATTTCTAGGGGGCAAGGTGTCTACACCTTC. It encodes CASILISRGQGVYTF. The full variable domain, its missing parts supplied by reference TRBV11-2 and TRBJ1-2, is EAGVAQSPRYKIIEKRQSVAFWCNPISGHATLYWYQQILGQGPKLLIQFQNNGVVDDSQLPKDRFSAERLKGVDSTLKIQPAKLEDSAVYLCASILISRGQGVYTFGSGTRLTVV.

This clonotype showed up many times. J is TRBJ2-3 and V is TRBV10-3; the D call may be TRBD1 or TRBD2 (5 bases each). The germline V gene encodes CDR1 ENHRY and CDR2 SYGVKD. The length of the CDR3 is 14 residues. Trimming removed 11 bases from V and 5 bases from J, with 20 bases in between. The CDR3 region has the DNA TGTGCCTCAGAGCGCGGATCGAGGGGAGATACGCAGTATTTT. It specifies CASERGSRGDTQYF.

A note on this clonotype: At one of its ends the junction is not consistent with the germline gene, which may arise from a read error. CDR3 protein: CASSQVGGAQYF. The CDR3 DNA follows: TGTGCCAGCAGCCAAGTCGGGGGCGCACAGTACTTC. This sequence joins TRBV4-1 and TRBJ2-7; TRBD1 or TRBD2 may be the D gene (6 bases each). The CDR3 has 12 residues. CDR1 is MGHRA, CDR2 YSYEKL, per germline.

This clonotype was seen repeatedly, ten times or more. The rearrangement joins TRBV12-5 to TRBJ2-5; the match to TRBD1 covers 8 bases. The ends lost 5 bases at V and 5 bases at J; junction bases unmatched: 13. The germline V gene has CDR1 LGHNT and CDR2 FRNRAP. The CDR3 is made up of 16 amino acids. The CDR3 is CASGLRQGPGGETQYF. The CDR3 coding sequence is TGTGCTAGTGGTCTTCGACAGGGGCCTGGGGGGGAGACCCAGTACTTC.

This clonotype was observed a single time. A much more abundant neighbour one base away suggests this may be a read error. The rearrangement links TRBV10-1 to TRBJ2-2; 9 nucleotides align to TRBD1. This CDR3 contains 14 residues. CDR1 and CDR2 (germline): WNHNN, SYGVQD (reference sequence). In nucleotides, the CDR3 is TGCGCCAGTCGACAGGGGGTGAACACCAGGGAGCTGTTTTTT. It encodes CASRQGVNTRELFF.

This clonotype was observed once. One end of the junction fails to match germline, which may point to a read error. The J gene is TRBJ2-4, the V gene TRBV6-5; possibly TRBD1 for D (5 bases). The germline V gene encodes CDR1 MNHEY and CDR2 SVGAGI. The CDR3 is made up of 16 amino acids. The CDR3 DNA follows: TGTGCCAGCGGTTACTTAGGGGTTCAAGGCAAAAACATTCAGTACTTC. As protein: CASGYLGVQGKNIQYF.

The chain carries TRBV5-1 and TRBJ1-1, with unresolved D. Germline CDR1 and CDR2: SGHRS and YFSETQ. The CDR3 contains 14 residues. V was clipped by 3 bases and J by 1 base, with 10 bases between them. CDR3: CASSYSIKNTEAFF. DNA of the CDR3: TGCGCCAGCAGCTACTCGATCAAGAACACTGAAGCTTTCTTT.

The chain has TRBV5-1 and TRBJ2-1, with D perhaps matching TRBD2 (5 bases). With 4 bases removed from V and 2 bases from J, the gap between germline ends came to 10 bases. Per the germline V gene, CDR1 is SGHRS and CDR2 is YFSETQ. The CDR3 sequence is 14 residues long. CDR3 in DNA: TGCGCCAGCAGCCCTTCACTAGCCTACAATGAGCAGTTCTTC. This codes for CASSPSLAYNEQFF.

The chain uses TRBV5-1 and TRBJ1-2; the D is unclear. The V and J ends lost 0 bases and 8 bases respectively, with 14 bases between them. The length of the CDR3 is 14 residues. Germline values: CDR1 SGHRS, CDR2 YFSETQ. This CDR3 is CASSLGPTSLGYTF. The CDR3, as DNA: TGCGCCAGCAGCTTGGGACCCACTTCTTTGGGCTACACCTTC.

This chain uses TRBV11-2 with TRBJ2-7; perhaps TRBD2 as D (5 bases). CDR1 is SGHAT, CDR2 FQNNGV, per germline. V lost 5 bases, J lost 6 bases, and 20 bases lay in between. The CDR3 length is 15 residues. The CDR3 DNA is TGTGCCAGCAGCATATCAGAGGGCCCCGCGAGCGAGCAGTACTTC. As protein: CASSISEGPASEQYF.

In this sample, this clonotype is medium-sized. This chain connects TRBV11-2 to TRBJ2-2; TRBD1 is a possible D gene (6 bases). The CDR3 length is 16 residues. Germline CDR1 SGHAT, CDR2 FQNNGV. The V end lost 9 bases, the J end lost 6 bases, and 23 bases lay between the germline ends. The CDR3: CASEGVRAGKAGELFF. The CDR3 DNA reads TGTGCCAGTGAGGGGGTTAGGGCAGGCAAAGCCGGGGAGCTGTTTTTT. The full variable domain, its missing parts supplied by reference TRBV11-2 and TRBJ2-2, is EAGVAQSPRYKIIEKRQSVAFWCNPISGHATLYWYQQILGQGPKLLIQFQNNGVVDDSQLPKDRFSAERLKGVDSTLKIQPAKLEDSAVYLCASEGVRAGKAGELFFGEGSRLTVL.

Of note for this clonotype: At one end, the junction sequence differs from germline, possibly due to a read error. The chain couples TRBV6-2 or TRBV6-3 to TRBJ2-1, with 8 bases that match TRBD2. This CDR3 has 14 residues. Germline CDR1 and CDR2: MNHEY and SVGEGT. CDR3 region: CASNYQRERPCRFF. CDR3 in DNA: TGTGCCAGCAATTACCAGCGGGAGCGCCCCTGCCGGTTCTTC.

The V gene is TRBV6-1, the J gene TRBJ1-5; unclear D gene. The V gene lost 5 bases and the J gene lost 11 bases, with 19 bases spanning the gap. This CDR3 is built from 14 residues. CDR1 is MNHNS, CDR2 SASEGT, per germline. The CDR3 DNA follows: TGTGCCAGCAGTTACACTGACGTAAGGCAGTCCCAGCATTTT. This gives the protein CASSYTDVRQSQHF.

The chain is built from TRBV4-1 and TRBJ2-5, with a weak D call TRBD2 (5 bases). The V gene's germline CDR1 is MGHRA and CDR2 YSYEKL. The CDR3 covers 17 residues. Trimming removed 2 bases at V and 5 bases at J, with 21 bases between. The CDR3 loop reads CASSQNYPLAYGETQYF. The CDR3 DNA is TGCGCCAGCAGCCAAAATTATCCGCTAGCTTATGGGGAGACCCAGTACTTC.

CDR3 sequence (DNA): TGCGCCAGCAGCACCTCTAGCGGAGAGCAGTTCTTC. Protein product: CASSTSSGEQFF. This chain uses TRBV5-1 with TRBJ2-1; 7 bases are a match to TRBD2. In germline, CDR1 is SGHRS, CDR2 YFSETQ. The CDR3 is 12 residues long. V trimming: 4 bases; J trimming: 10 bases; junction bases outside the gene matches: 5.

V gene TRBV6-1 combines with J gene TRBJ1-5; TRBD1 aligns across 10 bases. The CDR3 is made up of 20 amino acids. CDR1 is MNHNS, CDR2 SASEGT, per germline. With 5 bases clipped from V and 0 bases from J, the junction kept 16 bases outside the gene matches. This chain's CDR3 is CASSPPLGTGVGDSNQPQHF. The CDR3 DNA reads as TGTGCCAGCAGTCCCCCCCTAGGGACAGGGGTAGGGGATAGCAATCAGCCCCAGCATTTT.

This chain joins TRBV6-2 or TRBV6-3 and TRBJ2-7; D is ambiguous. With 0 bases removed from V and 5 bases from J, the gap between germline ends came to 8 bases. Germline CDR1 and CDR2: MNHEY and SVGEGT. CDR3 length equals 13 residues. The CDR3 DNA sequence: TGTGCCAGCAGTTACTCTCTTGGGGACGAGCAGTACTTC. It is translated as CASSYSLGDEQYF.

Comment on this clonotype: This is likely a read error, given that the CDR3 carries no conserved phenylalanine or tryptophan at its end. In DNA form, the CDR3 reads TGTGCCTGGAGCGGCGACAGGGTAGAAGAGACCCAGTACGTC. It encodes CAWSGDRVEETQYV. The chain couples TRBV30 to TRBJ2-5; 7 nucleotides line up with TRBD1. Germline V gene lookup returns CDR1 GTSNPN and CDR2 SVGIG (reference sequence). V lost 3 bases, J lost 3 bases, and 7 bases stayed unmatched. The CDR3 sequence is 14 residues long.

Turning to this clonotype: A much larger clone lies a single base off, so this may be a read error. V usage is TRBV12-3 or TRBV12-4 and J usage is TRBJ1-2; perhaps TRBD1 as D (6 bases). This CDR3 contains 14 residues. CDR3 nucleotide sequence: TGTGCCAGCAGTTCAGGGGATGATCTCTATGGCTACATCTTC. It codes for CASSSGDDLYGYIF.

This clonotype was observed a handful of times. The chain couples TRBV6-6 to TRBJ2-1, with D unresolved. V lost 6 bases and J 0 bases, leaving 12 bases between the germline ends. The CDR3 loop spans 15 amino acids. Germline V gene data show CDR1 as MNHNY and CDR2 as SVGAGI (reference sequence). CDR3 sequence: CASSPESISYNEQFF. In DNA form, the CDR3 reads TGTGCCAGCAGCCCTGAAAGCATCTCCTACAATGAGCAGTTCTTC.

A note on this clonotype: A read error may account for a junction end that differs from germline. This sequence joins TRBV11-1 and TRBJ2-7; 10 nucleotides align to TRBD2. The CDR3 sequence is 15 residues long. The germline gives CDR1 SGHAT, CDR2 FQDESV (reference sequence). The CDR3 is CASSHRTSGVGELYF. In nucleotides, the CDR3 is TGTGCCAGTAGCCACCGGACTAGCGGAGTAGGGGAGCTGTACTTC. Complete variable domain (other parts from reference TRBV11-1 and TRBJ2-7): EAEVAQSPRYKITEKSQAVAFWCDPISGHATLYWYRQILGQGPELLVQFQDESVVDDSQLPKDRFSAERLKGVDSTLKIQPAELGDSAMYLCASSHRTSGVGELYFGPGTRLTVT.

This clonotype was counted at least ten times. This chain connects TRBV11-2 to TRBJ2-7; TRBD1 matches at 7 bases. Germline values: CDR1 SGHAT, CDR2 FQNNGV. J lost 1 base, V lost 6 bases, and 6 bases had no gene match. The CDR3 is 14 residues long. The CDR3 here is CASRLQGNSYEQYF. CDR3 DNA: TGTGCCAGCAGACTACAGGGGAATTCCTACGAGCAGTACTTC.

This clonotype was recorded a few times. The chain employs TRBV4-3 and TRBJ1-2; TRBD1 matches 7 bases. V was clipped by 1 base and J by 2 bases; unmatched bases: 4. The CDR3 runs to 15 residues. In germline, CDR1 is LGHNA, CDR2 YSLEER. The CDR3 DNA reads TGCGCCAGCAGCCAAGCCGGGACAGCAAACTATGGCTACACCTTC. As protein: CASSQAGTANYGYTF.

For this clonotype: The CDR3 does not end in the conserved phenylalanine or tryptophan, so this is likely a read error. It is unclear where the CDR3 begins or ends on the DNA, so no DNA is shown, and the CDR3 is as TCRdb lists it. This chain links TRBV11-2 with TRBJ2-7. The CDR3 spans 15 amino acids, including both terminal residues. Per the germline V gene, CDR1 is SGHAT and CDR2 is FQNNGV. The CDR3 sequence is CARNFRARISYEQYS.